This entry concerns a single T cell receptor beta chain. The antigen is not known. At one end, the junction sequence differs from germline, possibly due to a read error. This record belongs to a study of cytomegalovirus exposure and HLA in healthy donors. Study observations and caveats: An ancestry cluster, one associated with Asian ancestry, reportedly showed fewer N-insertions than the roughly 700-donor mean in a later analysis. TCR beta sequences reportedly predicted most subjects' HLA-A and HLA-B alleles accurately. Later analysis associated a missense DCLRE1C variant with TCR beta V- and J-gene trimming.

The PCR used 60 Vbeta and 13 Jbeta primers. Libraries were prepared by immunoSEQ multiplex PCR; TCRdb keeps only in-frame clonotypes and omits some of them. Of nearly 110,000 clones listed, over 60% were seen once; the top ten hold roughly 6.5%. The germline V gene has CDR1 SGHVS and CDR2 FNYEAQ. The CDR3 is 12 residues long. The sequenced sample consisted of PBMCs. The receptor was isolated from a woman aged 45-65 years in good health and CMV-seropositive. V and J are TRBV7-6 and TRBJ1-2, with unresolved D. This CDR3 is CASSLVEGPLPF. Written as DNA, the CDR3 is TGTGCCAGCAGCTTAGTGGAGGGTCCTCTTCCCTTC. The whole variable domain, remainder taken from reference TRBV7-6 and TRBJ1-2, is GAGVSQSPRYKVTKRGQDVALRCDPISGHVSLYWYRQALGQGPEFLTYFNYEAQQDKSGLPNDRFSAERPEGSISTLTIQRTEQRDSAMYRCASSLVEGPLPFGSGTRLTVV.